The 27 T cell receptor beta chains presented below share a single source sample, sequenced in a study of T-cell memory formation after mild COVID-19. TCRdb ran MiXCR on the 5' RACE reads and lists one entry per CDR3 protein. The table lists 200,000 to 250,000 distinct CDR3 sequences, 9.5% to 10% of them singletons. The specimen was PBMCs or a T cell subset sorted from them (not recorded which). Every receptor here comes from a young man who had mild COVID-19 (a few samples of this study predate the infection). Cell type and time point are not known.

The chain uses TRBV30 and TRBJ2-7, with TRBD1 matching 7 bases. The CDR3 runs to 13 residues. V was pared by 0 bases and J by 2 bases, with 1 base of the junction left unmatched. Germline V gene sequence: CDR1 GTSNPN, CDR2 SVGIG (reference sequence). The CDR3 region has the DNA TGTGCCTGGAGTGTAGGGGGCCCCTACGAGCAGTACTTC. This encodes CAWSVGGPYEQYF.

Sample share makes this clonotype medium-sized. The rearrangement links TRBV4-1 to TRBJ2-5; a possible D gene is TRBD2 (5 bases). The V end was cut by 4 bases, the J end by 4 bases, with 22 bases between. Germline V gives CDR1 MGHRA, CDR2 YSYEKL. The CDR3 consists of 17 residues. In DNA, the CDR3 is TGCGCCAGCAGCCCCAGATCTTCAGGCAGCGGAGGAGAGACCCAGTACTTC. Translating it yields CASSPRSSGSGGETQYF.

The gene calls are TRBV2 and TRBJ2-5; possibly TRBD2 for D (6 bases). The V gene lost 7 bases and the J gene lost 3 bases, with 12 bases spanning the gap. The CDR3 sequence is 13 residues long. Per germline, CDR1 SNHLY and CDR2 FYNNEI. As DNA, the CDR3 is TGTGCCAGCACAGGTAGCGGAAAAGAGACCCAGTACTTC. Protein product: CASTGSGKETQYF.

The sample holds a few counts of this clonotype. V is TRBV7-8 and J is TRBJ1-2, with TRBD1 as a possible D gene (6 bases). Per the germline V gene, CDR1 is SGHVS and CDR2 is FQNEAQ. V lost 8 bases and J lost 4, with 23 bases in between. The CDR3 sequence is 16 residues long. The CDR3 spells CASSRMAGANSYGYTF. CDR3 nucleotides: TGTGCCAGCTCCCGGATGGCGGGGGCAAACTCCTATGGCTACACCTTC.

The CDR3 DNA is TGCGCCAGCAGCCAAGATCGGGGAGGCTACTATGGCTACACCTTC. Amino acids: CASSQDRGGYYGYTF. The V gene is TRBV4-3, the J gene TRBJ1-2; no reliable D call. Looked up from germline, CDR1 is LGHNA and CDR2 is YSLEER. The CDR3 is 15 amino acids. V lost 0 bases, J lost 3 bases, and 11 bases lay in between.

This clonotype was seen a single time. The chain joins TRBV18 to TRBJ1-2; TRBD1 matches at 7 bases. V gave up 0 bases and J gave up 4 bases; unmatched junction bases: 5. Germline assignment: CDR1 KGHSH and CDR2 LQKENI. The CDR3 runs 15 residues. CDR3 nucleotide sequence: TGTGCCAGCTCACCACCGGGACAGCGTAGCTATGGCTACACCTTC. It specifies CASSPPGQRSYGYTF.

The V gene is TRBV5-1, the J gene TRBJ1-6; D may be TRBD1 (6 bases). Looked up from germline, CDR1 is SGHRS and CDR2 is YFSETQ. V lost 0 bases and J lost 8, with 15 bases in between. The CDR3 is made up of 16 amino acids. This CDR3 reads CASSLGGRGSDSPLHF. CDR3 DNA sequence: TGCGCCAGCAGCTTGGGTGGCAGGGGCTCCGATTCACCCCTCCACTTT.

This clonotype was observed a handful of times. The chain combines TRBV4-3 with TRBJ1-2, with D possibly being TRBD1 (5 bases). This CDR3 spans 18 amino acids. The germline V gene encodes CDR1 LGHNA and CDR2 YSLEER. The V and J ends lost 0 bases and 2 bases respectively, with 19 bases between them. CDR3 in amino acids: CASSQDLWGRGSNYGYTF. CDR3 nucleotide sequence: TGCGCCAGCAGCCAAGATCTTTGGGGACGCGGATCAAACTATGGCTACACCTTC.

This clonotype has a count of ten or more. The V gene is TRBV7-3, the J gene TRBJ2-5; a weak D match, TRBD2 (5 bases). The CDR3 extends over 14 amino acids. The ends were cut back, 4 bases at V and 5 bases at J, with 14 bases in the middle. Germline V gives CDR1 SGHTA, CDR2 FQGTGA. In nucleotides, the CDR3 is TGTGCCAGCAGCTCAGGACCGGGGTGGGAGACCCAGTACTTC. It yields the protein CASSSGPGWETQYF.

The genes are TRBV4-3 and TRBJ1-5; D unclear. The CDR3 spans 15 residues. V was shortened by 0 bases and J by 5 bases, with 11 bases between the two germline ends. Per the germline V gene, CDR1 is LGHNA and CDR2 is YSLEER. Here the CDR3 reads CASSQDFGPYQPQHF. The CDR3 bases are TGCGCCAGCAGCCAAGATTTCGGCCCTTATCAGCCCCAGCATTTT.

This clonotype was counted at least ten times. CDR3 in amino acids: CASRDRDTQYF. CDR3 nucleotide sequence: TGTGCCAGCAGAGACCGAGATACGCAGTATTTT. The chain combines TRBV12-3 or TRBV12-4 with TRBJ2-3; unclear D gene. V dropped 6 bases and J dropped 5 bases, with 6 bases sitting between them. This CDR3 is 11 amino acids long.

This clonotype was counted a few times. The chain couples TRBV6-6 to TRBJ2-7, with D possibly TRBD2 on 7 matching bases. V was cut by 0 bases and J by 2 bases, with 14 bases left in between. This CDR3 spans 16 amino acids. From germline, CDR1 is MNHNY and CDR2 SVGAGI (reference sequence). The CDR3 loop reads CASSYSGGASPYEQYV. The CDR3 region has the DNA TGTGCCAGCAGTTACTCGGGGGGGGCCTCTCCCTACGAGCAGTACGTC.

This rearrangement joins TRBV23-1 to TRBJ1-1; D is unclear. TRBV23-1 is an ORF; its function is uncertain. V was trimmed by 8 bases and J by 8 bases, leaving 6 bases between them. The CDR3 runs to 9 residues. The CDR3 bases are TGCGCCAGCGGCCCCGAAGCTTTCTTT. The encoded protein is CASGPEAFF.

There are a few counts of this clonotype. V gene TRBV7-9 combines with J gene TRBJ1-4; no clear D. V lost 5 bases and J 7 bases, leaving 11 bases between the germline ends. From germline, CDR1 is SEHNR and CDR2 FQNEAQ (reference sequence). The CDR3 contains 13 residues. The CDR3 bases are TGTGCCAGCAGCGGAGAGATTGGTGAAAAACTGTTTTTT. Its protein is CASSGEIGEKLFF.

The table lists this clonotype with many counts. V gene TRBV7-3 combines with J gene TRBJ2-7; a possible D gene is TRBD2 (6 bases). The CDR3 is made up of 14 amino acids. V was shortened by 5 bases and J by 1 base, with 12 bases between the two germline ends. Germline V lookup: CDR1 SGHTA, CDR2 FQGTGA. This chain's CDR3 is CASSPAGTSYEQYF. CDR3 nucleotide sequence: TGTGCCAGCAGCCCTGCGGGGACGTCCTACGAGCAGTACTTC.

This clonotype was counted many times. The CDR3 nucleotides read TGTGCCAGCAGCCTGCTTGGGACAGGGAGGACCGGGGAGCTGTTTTTT. Encoded protein: CASSLLGTGRTGELFF. This sequence joins TRBV7-3 and TRBJ2-2, with 9 nucleotides matching TRBD1. CDR3 length equals 16 residues. J gave up 5 bases and V 5 bases, and 9 bases lay outside the gene matches. From germline, CDR1 is SGHTA and CDR2 FQGTGA.

This clonotype has only a few counts. The V gene is TRBV6-6, the J gene TRBJ2-7; D might be TRBD2 (5 bases). Germline V gives CDR1 MNHNY, CDR2 SVGAGI (reference sequence). V was trimmed by 0 bases and J by 0 bases, leaving 9 bases between them. The CDR3 consists of 15 residues. The CDR3 sequence is CASSYSGGRSYEQYV. Written as DNA, the CDR3 is TGTGCCAGCAGTTACTCGGGCGGGCGCTCCTACGAGCAGTACGTC.

In its sample, this clonotype was seen many times. The chain couples TRBV5-1 to TRBJ2-7, with a weak D call TRBD1 (6 bases). CDR1 and CDR2 from the germline V gene are SGHRS and YFSETQ. The CDR3 loop spans 13 amino acids. The V and J ends lost 6 bases and 5 bases respectively, with 15 bases between them. CDR3 bases: TGCGCCAGCACAGCCACAGGGCAAGACGAGCAGTACGTC. Translated: CASTATGQDEQYV.

This clonotype was recorded only once. This chain connects TRBV10-3 to TRBJ2-1, with D perhaps TRBD1 (6 bases). The CDR3 runs to 15 residues. The germline CDR1 and CDR2 sequences are ENHRY and SYGVKD. V lost 7 bases to trimming and J lost 0 bases, with 13 bases between them. The CDR3 protein is CAINQGSSSYNEQFF. As DNA, the CDR3 is TGTGCCATCAACCAGGGGTCCAGCTCCTACAATGAGCAGTTCTTC.

The table lists this clonotype with a few counts. The chain recombines TRBV10-3 with TRBJ2-5, with D uncertain. Trimming cost V 8 bases and J 2 bases, with 15 bases left between them. The CDR3 length is 14 residues. Looked up from germline, CDR1 is ENHRY and CDR2 is SYGVKD. For the CDR3, the DNA is TGTGCCATCGGTTCTTCGGTTCCTCAAGAGACCCAGTACTTC. Residues: CAIGSSVPQETQYF.

This clonotype was counted many times. The genes are TRBV9 and TRBJ2-1, with 9 nucleotides matching TRBD2. The V gene end was trimmed by 3 bases and the J gene end by 8 bases; junction bases not matched to a gene: 9. Germline assignment: CDR1 SGDLS and CDR2 YYNGEE. The CDR3 consists of 15 residues. In nucleotides, the CDR3 is TGTGCCAGCAGCGAGGGTAGCGGGGGCCGGGATGAGCAGTTCTTC. Amino acids: CASSEGSGGRDEQFF.

This clonotype has only a few counts. The rearrangement uses TRBV7-9 and TRBJ2-5; unclear D gene. The CDR3 has 13 residues. CDR1 and CDR2 from the germline V gene are SEHNR and FQNEAQ (reference sequence). V was cut by 1 base and J by 4 bases, with 7 bases left in between. The CDR3 nucleotides read TGTGCCAGCAGCTTAGTTACGGGAGAGACCCAGTACTTC. Protein sequence: CASSLVTGETQYF.

This clonotype turned up a few times. The V and J genes are TRBV5-1 and TRBJ2-7, with 10 bases matching TRBD2. In germline, CDR1 is SGHRS, CDR2 YFSETQ. Trimming at V came to 4 bases and at J to 3 bases, leaving 10 bases not matched to a gene. The CDR3 loop spans 16 amino acids. The CDR3 spells CASSGRASGGVYEQYF. CDR3 coding DNA: TGCGCCAGCAGCGGGAGAGCTAGCGGGGGAGTCTACGAGCAGTACTTC.

The chain has TRBV12-3 or TRBV12-4 and TRBJ2-7; the D gene could be TRBD1 or TRBD2 (5 bases each). The CDR3 contains 13 residues. Trimming stripped 6 bases from V and 5 bases from J, with 14 bases between. CDR3 sequence reads: CASSPASGHEQYF. For the CDR3, the DNA is TGTGCCAGCAGCCCGGCCTCGGGGCACGAGCAGTACTTC.

This clonotype was counted only a few times. The rearrangement joins TRBV20-1 to TRBJ1-1, with a weak D call TRBD1 (5 bases). V gave up 3 bases and J gave up 12 bases, with 20 bases separating them. Germline CDR1 DFQATT, CDR2 SNEGSKA (reference sequence). CDR3 size: 13 residues. This CDR3 reads CSASLARDLVTFF. The CDR3 DNA is TGCAGTGCTAGCCTGGCCAGGGACCTTGTGACTTTCTTT.

The chain recombines TRBV6-9 with TRBJ1-5, with a possible D match to TRBD1 (6 bases). Per the germline V gene, CDR1 is MNHGY and CDR2 is SVAAGI. Trimming stripped 7 bases from V and 1 base from J, with 17 bases between. The CDR3 has 16 residues. CDR3 region: CASKGGGQTSNQPQHF. CDR3 nucleotides: TGTGCCAGCAAAGGGGGTGGGCAGACAAGCAATCAGCCCCAGCATTTT.

Only a few counts were recorded for this clonotype. The chain combines TRBV12-3 or TRBV12-4 with TRBJ2-3; D unclear. The ends were cut back, 2 bases at V and 4 bases at J, with 7 bases in the middle. This CDR3 is 13 amino acids long. CDR3 nucleotide sequence: TGTGCCAGCAGTTTATCCGGGTCAGATACGCAGTATTTT. Translating it yields CASSLSGSDTQYF.